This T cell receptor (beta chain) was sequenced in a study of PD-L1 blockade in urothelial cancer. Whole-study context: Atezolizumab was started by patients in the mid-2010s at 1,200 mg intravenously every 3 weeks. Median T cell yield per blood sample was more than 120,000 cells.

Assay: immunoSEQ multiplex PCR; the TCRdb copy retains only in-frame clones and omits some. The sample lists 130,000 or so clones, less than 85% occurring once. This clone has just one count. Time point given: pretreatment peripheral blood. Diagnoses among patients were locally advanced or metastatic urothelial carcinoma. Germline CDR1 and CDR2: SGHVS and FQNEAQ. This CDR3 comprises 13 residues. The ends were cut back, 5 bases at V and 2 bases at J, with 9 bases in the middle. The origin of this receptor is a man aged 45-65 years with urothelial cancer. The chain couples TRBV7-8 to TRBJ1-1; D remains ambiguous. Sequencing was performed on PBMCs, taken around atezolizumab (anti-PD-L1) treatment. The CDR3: CASSPLSNTEAFF. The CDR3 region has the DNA TGTGCCAGCAGCCCCCTGTCTAACACTGAAGCTTTCTTT.